These T cell receptor beta chains were read from a single sample in a study of graft-versus-host responses after intestinal transplantation. Sequencing was performed with immunoSEQ multiplex PCR; in TCRdb, only in-frame clones are kept and a portion is missing. The sample has about 110,000 clones; 90% to 95% are singletons. No cognate antigen is known for these TCRs. The sample consisted of unstimulated CD8+ T cells sorted from spleen or lymph node cells, taken before intestinal transplant. These receptors were obtained from a human donor who received an intestinal transplant. Each CDR3 is given with its conserved first and last residue. The order of the fields is V gene, J gene, CDR3 protein.

V gene: TRBV15; J gene: TRBJ2-7; CDR3 protein: CATSGGTGATYEQYF
V gene: TRBV29-1; J gene: TRBJ2-7; CDR3 protein: CSVTGLAATYEQYF
V gene: TRBV28; J gene: TRBJ2-2; CDR3 protein: CASSPPAEGELFF
V gene: TRBV6-1; J gene: TRBJ1-4; CDR3 protein: CASSEGTDSSNEKLFF
V gene: TRBV5-1; J gene: TRBJ1-4; CDR3 protein: CASSTGTATNEKLFF
V gene: TRBV5-1; J gene: TRBJ2-1; CDR3 protein: CASSLRDPYNEQFF
V gene: TRBV7-9; J gene: TRBJ2-2; CDR3 protein: CASSLVGYNGELFF
V gene: TRBV6-5; J gene: TRBJ2-7; CDR3 protein: CASSEAVSYEQYF
V gene: TRBV19; J gene: TRBJ2-7; CDR3 protein: CASSPYGTYEQYF
V gene: TRBV7-2; J gene: TRBJ2-1; CDR3 protein: CASSLSAGPSYNEQFF
V gene: TRBV5-5; J gene: TRBJ1-2; CDR3 protein: CASSLGTTGGGYGYTF
V gene: TRBV5-6; J gene: TRBJ2-7; CDR3 protein: CASSLTTPYEQYF
V gene: TRBV6-5; J gene: TRBJ1-1; CDR3 protein: CASSYGGSTEAFF
V gene: TRBV10-2; J gene: TRBJ2-3; CDR3 protein: CASSEYGTGSADTQYF
V gene: TRBV6-5; J gene: TRBJ2-7; CDR3 protein: CASRGQYYEQYF